The count of the clone carrying this T cell receptor beta chain is one. The donors formed part of the roughly 120-subject validation cohort, distinct from the roughly 660-subject first cohort. This specimen comes from a study of cytomegalovirus exposure and HLA in healthy donors. The CDR3 has 15 amino acids. Germline V gene sequence: CDR1 MNHEY, CDR2 SVGAGI. Trimming took 6 bases from V and 7 from J; bases not matched to a gene: 11. Measured with immunoSEQ multiplex PCR; TCRdb has only the in-frame clones, and not every one. The sample has approximately 300,000 clones; around 86% are singletons. This clonotype was sampled from a young woman in good health and CMV-seronegative. This sequence joins TRBV6-5 and TRBJ2-3; 9 positions agree with TRBD2. The material sequenced was PBMCs. The CDR3 DNA is TGTGCCAGCAGCATCCCGGGGCTAGCGGGGTATACGCAGTATTTT. Translating it yields CASSIPGLAGYTQYF.